The present T cell receptor beta chain was sequenced within a study of T cells after yellow fever vaccination. Study details: Libraries from low-cell-number fractions were prepared with the SMART-Seq v4 Ultra Low Input RNA kit.

TCRdb reanalysed the 5' RACE reads using MiXCR and keeps one entry per CDR3 protein. The data hold 150,000 or so distinct CDR3 sequences, with more than 5.5% observed a single time. The CDR3 totals 16 residues. Germline V gives CDR1 LGHNA, CDR2 YNFKEQ. To note about this clonotype: One base away lies a much larger clone, so this may be a sequencing read error.

The clonotype originates from a young man who received the YFV17D yellow fever vaccine. The V gene is TRBV4-2, the J gene TRBJ2-1; D may be TRBD2 (6 bases). Here the sequenced sample was CD4+ T cells sorted from PBMCs, taken about 5 days after the first yellow fever vaccination. DNA of the CDR3: TGTGCCAGCAGCCAAGTGGGGGGAGCCGAATACAGTGAGCAGTTCTTC. This gives the protein CASSQVGGAEYSEQFF.